A selection of T cell receptor beta chains follows, all from one sample in a study of Ad26.COV2.S vaccination and SARS-CoV-2 variants. Only in-frame clones appear in the TCRdb table, and some are missing; sequencing was by immunoSEQ multiplex PCR. Of fewer than 900,000 clones in the sample, about 90% were seen once. The input for sequencing was peripheral blood, taken in a trial of Ad26.COV2.S vaccine versus placebo. Receptors originate from a person between 18 and 59 years old who received the Ad26.COV2.S COVID-19 vaccine or a placebo. The CDR3 runs from the conserved cysteine through the conserved F or W. The D gene is left open where the match is weak. Some rows have no size entry. The others give once, few or many, or a class for an expanded clone.

>21|NA|TRBD2|TRBJ2-3|TRBV19
CASSTTMAWATSGRATDTQYF
TGTGCCAGTAGTACAACCATGGCTTGGGCTACTAGCGGGAGGGCCACAGATACGCAGTATTTT
>14|NA|TRBD2|TRBJ2-1|TRBV5-4
CASRTAGGHHEQFF
TGTGCCAGCAGAACGGCGGGAGGGCACCATGAGCAGTTCTTC
>12|NA|NA|TRBJ2-5|TRBV19
CASSIDRETQYF
TGTGCCAGTAGTATAGATAGGGAGACCCAGTACTTC
>15|NA|TRBD1|TRBJ2-7|TRBV20-1
CSASGLPGQGYEQYF
TGCAGTGCTAGTGGCCTCCCCGGACAGGGCTACGAGCAGTACTTC
>14|NA|NA|TRBJ1-1|TRBV15
CATSRDPQNTEAFF
TGTGCCACCAGCAGAGATCCACAGAACACTGAAGCTTTCTTT
>13|once|NA|TRBJ2-2|TRBV30
CAWSWENTGELFF
TGTGCCTGGTCCTGGGAGAACACCGGGGAGCTGTTTTTT
>16|NA|NA|TRBJ1-4|TRBV5-1
CASSFSAQGSSQKLFF
TGCGCCAGCAGCTTTTCCGCCCAGGGCAGTAGTCAAAAACTGTTTTTT
>13|NA|NA|TRBJ2-1|TRBV11-2
CASSRLNTDEQFF
TGTGCCAGCAGCCGACTCAACACGGATGAGCAGTTCTTC
>13|NA|NA|TRBJ1-1|TRBV29-1
CSVEKGGNTEAFF
TGCAGCGTTGAAAAGGGGGGGAACACTGAAGCTTTCTTT
>16|NA|TRBD2|TRBJ2-5|TRBV3-1/TRBV3-2
CASGTGLAGVGETQYF
TGTGCCAGCGGGACCGGACTAGCGGGAGTTGGGGAGACCCAGTACTTC
>13|NA|NA|TRBJ1-5|TRBV30
CAWSGRPEGSQHF
TGTGCCTGGAGTGGCAGGCCAGAGGGGTCCCAGCATTTT
>14|NA|NA|TRBJ2-5|TRBV19
CASSFKQGEETQYF
TGTGCCAGTAGTTTTAAACAGGGAGAAGAGACCCAGTACTTC
>17|few|TRBD2|TRBJ2-1|TRBV19
CASSNGLAGLSYNEQFF
TGTGCCAGTAGTAACGGACTAGCGGGGCTTTCCTACAATGAGCAGTTCTTC
>18|NA|NA|TRBJ2-7|TRBV7-8
CASSLVPGGGTNTYEQYF
TGTGCCAGCAGCTTGGTCCCGGGTGGCGGAACCAACACCTACGAGCAGTACTTC
>13|once|NA|TRBJ1-1|TRBV7-2
CASSSGRNTEAFF
TGTGCCAGCAGCTCTGGAAGGAACACTGAAGCTTTCTTT
>17|NA|NA|TRBJ2-6|TRBV7-2
CASSLEQRLSGANVLTF
TGTGCCAGCAGCTTGGAACAGCGACTCTCTGGGGCCAACGTCCTGACTTTC
>15|NA|TRBD1|TRBJ1-2|TRBV19
CASSATGTGGRGYTF
TGTGCCAGTAGTGCCACCGGGACAGGGGGTAGAGGCTACACCTTC
>16|NA|TRBD2|TRBJ2-1|TRBV5-1
CASSLGLAETYNEQFF
TGCGCCAGCAGCTTGGGGCTAGCGGAGACCTACAATGAGCAGTTCTTC
>14|NA|NA|TRBJ1-1|TRBV19
CASSVRLGVGEAFF
TGTGCCAGTAGTGTCCGGTTGGGTGTAGGAGAAGCTTTCTTT
>14|NA|TRBD1|TRBJ1-1|TRBV19
CASSMGQGEAEAFF
TGTGCCAGTAGTATGGGGCAGGGGGAGGCTGAAGCTTTCTTT
>13|NA|NA|TRBJ2-3|TRBV30
CAWSVSRENTQYF
TGTGCCTGGAGTGTCTCCAGGGAAAATACGCAGTATTTT
>14|NA|NA|TRBJ2-5|TRBV7-2
CASSLGGFQETQYF
TGTGCCAGCAGCTTAGGGGGGTTTCAAGAGACCCAGTACTTC
>14|NA|NA|TRBJ2-5|TRBV5-1
CASGPGTHQETQYF
TGCGCCAGCGGGCCCGGGACGCACCAAGAGACCCAGTACTTC
>13|NA|NA|TRBJ1-3|TRBV12-3/TRBV12-4
CASSPWVGNTIYF
TGTGCCAGCAGCCCGTGGGTCGGAAACACCATATATTTT
>15|NA|NA|TRBJ2-6|TRBV5-4
CASRTPGSGANVLTF
TGTGCCAGCAGGACCCCGGGATCTGGGGCCAACGTCCTGACTTTC
>15|NA|NA|TRBJ2-1|TRBV30
CAWRAEGGAYNEQFF
TGTGCCTGGAGGGCCGAGGGGGGGGCTTACAATGAGCAGTTCTTC
>13|NA|NA|TRBJ2-7|TRBV5-1
CASSLRSPYEQYF
TGCGCCAGCAGCTTGAGATCTCCCTACGAGCAGTACTTC
>15|NA|NA|TRBJ1-6|TRBV10-2
CASRRQVPYNSPLHF
TGCGCCAGCCGAAGACAGGTTCCGTATAATTCACCCCTCCACTTT
>15|once|NA|TRBJ2-3|TRBV9
CASSPRTLVTDTQYF
TGTGCCAGCAGCCCTAGGACTTTGGTGACAGATACGCAGTATTTT
>16|NA|TRBD1|TRBJ2-3|TRBV18
CASSHFMDRNTDTQYF
TGTGCCAGCTCACATTTTATGGACAGGAACACAGATACGCAGTATTTT
>14|NA|TRBD1|TRBJ1-4|TRBV5-1
CASSLRDRGEKLFF
TGCGCCAGCAGCTTGCGGGACAGGGGTGAAAAACTGTTTTTT
>10|NA|NA|TRBJ2-1|TRBV7-2
CASSFGRQFF
TGTGCCAGCAGCTTCGGACGGCAGTTCTTC
>13|NA|NA|TRBJ2-1|TRBV10-2
CASSESNYNEQFF
TGCGCCAGCAGTGAGAGTAACTACAATGAGCAGTTCTTC
>13|NA|NA|TRBJ1-1|TRBV6-6
CASSYDSGTEAFF
TGTGCCAGCAGTTACGACTCGGGCACTGAAGCTTTCTTT
>16|NA|NA|TRBJ2-5|TRBV3-1/TRBV3-2
CASSQGSRGFQETQYF
TGTGCCAGCAGCCAAGGTTCGCGGGGCTTCCAAGAGACCCAGTACTTC
>13|once|NA|TRBJ1-1|TRBV18
CASSPSENTEAFF
TGTGCCAGCTCACCCAGCGAGAACACTGAAGCTTTCTTT
>15|few|TRBD1|TRBJ2-1|TRBV6-1
CASSETRDRLDEQFF
TGTGCCAGCAGTGAAACCCGGGACAGGCTTGATGAGCAGTTCTTC
>22|NA|TRBD2|TRBJ2-4|TRBV3-1/TRBV3-2
CASSQAPPTSGRTQLAKNIQYF
TGTGCCAGCAGCCAAGCGCCCCCGACTAGCGGGAGGACCCAGCTAGCCAAAAACATTCAGTACTTC
>15|NA|NA|TRBJ1-1|TRBV6-5
CASSYSPMLNTEAFF
TGTGCCAGCAGTTACTCCCCGATGCTGAACACTGAAGCTTTCTTT
>11|NA|NA|TRBJ2-3|TRBV2
CASSLVNTQYF
TGTGCCAGCAGTTTGGTGAATACGCAGTATTTT
>14|NA|NA|TRBJ1-1|TRBV6-2/TRBV6-3
CASSLLGPDTEAFF
TGTGCCAGCAGCCTGCTCGGTCCGGACACTGAAGCTTTCTTT